This TCR beta chain came from a study of patients and donors after allogeneic stem cell transplantation. This CDR3 has 11 residues. V lost 5 bases, J lost 7 bases, and 12 bases lay in between. Germline V gene lookup returns CDR1 SQVTM and CDR2 ANQGSEA. TCRdb re-called the RT-PCR reads with MiXCR, one entry per CDR3 protein. The sample consists of some 60,000 distinct CDR3 sequences, roughly 15% of them appearing once. The sequenced material came from blood, either unsorted or a sorted T cell fraction (not recorded which). The sequence was obtained from a human donor who was either an allogeneic HSCT recipient or a stem cell or donor lymphocyte infusion donor (not recorded which). It is not recorded whose cells these are; they may come from a transplant donor. V is TRBV29-1 and J is TRBJ2-7; D not certain. The CDR3 region is CSVSLPGEQYF. The CDR3 bases are TGCAGCGTTTCCCTGCCCGGGGAGCAGTACTTC.